The clone carrying this TCR beta chain was counted at least ten times. Its antigen is unknown. Preparing the TCRbeta library involved the use of unique molecular identifiers. TCRdb ran MiXCR on the PCR reads and lists one entry per CDR3 protein. The sample holds 300,000 to 350,000 distinct CDR3 sequences, roughly 25% seen once. The data derive from a study of T-cell reconstitution after alpha-beta-depleted transplantation in children. Study-wide points: Most T-cell counts and diversity one year after the transplant came from T cells that were newly produced. Several hundred expanded graft clones reportedly gave rise to the alpha-beta T cells present about two months after transplant.

CDR3 length: 15 amino acids. V was trimmed by 2 bases and J by 5 bases, leaving 10 bases between them. The gene calls are TRBV12-3 or TRBV12-4 and TRBJ1-6; no clear D. The sequence came from a male patient between 5 and 17 years old who had a stem cell transplant for acute lymphoblastic leukemia, so the T cells may come from the graft donor. The sequenced sample was PBMCs, mostly from graft donor cells, obtained 180 days after TCRalphabeta/CD19-depleted stem cell transplant. The CDR3 spells CASSLLGFNNSPLHF. The CDR3, as DNA: TGTGCCAGCAGTTTACTGGGGTTCAATAATTCACCCCTCCACTTT.